These 2 T cell receptor beta chains came from one sample sequenced in a study of human T cells and chemical hapten exposure. Indicated time point: patch test 1, 2 weeks after DPC sensitization. As to treatment: therapeutic diphenylcyclopropenone sensitization with weekly scalp DPC. TCRdb reanalysed the RACE reads using MiXCR and keeps one entry per CDR3 protein. Among 75,000 to 90,000 distinct CDR3 sequences, around 7.8% were seen once, and the ten largest hold roughly 1.6%. Source: whole blood, taken in connection with sensitization to the hapten diphenylcyclopropenone (DPC). These receptors originate from a woman aged 30 to 39 with alopecia areata. Some clones in this sample may be carry-over from other donors' samples.

The rearrangement joins TRBV5-4 to TRBJ2-5, with D unclear. V was pared by 4 bases and J by 5 bases, with 12 bases between. CDR1 SGHNT and CDR2 YYREEE come from the germline V gene (reference sequence). The CDR3 covers 13 residues. The DNA for the CDR3 is TGTGCCAGCAGCCAAAAAGGAGAGGAGACCCAGTACTTC. Protein: CASSQKGEETQYF.

This clonotype was recorded a few times. CDR3 nucleotide sequence: TGTGCCAGCTCTACTACTAGAAACGAGCAGTACTTC. Amino acid sequence: CASSTTRNEQYF. V gene TRBV12-3 or TRBV12-4 combines with J gene TRBJ2-7; perhaps TRBD2 as D (5 bases). V was trimmed by 8 bases and J by 5 bases, leaving 13 bases between them. This CDR3 has 12 residues.